This T cell receptor beta chain was identified in a study of T cell responses to AZD1222 COVID-19 vaccine (dated by TCRdb to the early 2020s). In the study overall: A total of approximately 240 trial participants underwent TCR sequencing, of whom roughly 210 had received two doses of AZD1222 and about 25 had received two doses of the MenACWY control vaccine. Trial participants were enrolled by age into subgroups of 18-55, 56-69 and 70-plus years, and around 150, 29 and 61 TCR-sequenced participants, respectively, were included in these subgroups.

The CDR3 regions of human TCRbeta chains were analyzed by immunosequencing. In the authors' own workflow: TCRs in the repertoires were compared against a reference library of SARS-CoV-2-specific TCRs that had been generated with the MIRA antigen-specificity platform. Breadth was defined as the fraction of unique TCRs that were SARS-CoV-2-associated, and depth was defined as the fraction of total T cells that were SARS-CoV-2-associated. Using the MIRA data, each spike-specific TCR was mapped to the spike region that the TCR reacts to and placed in a CD4 or CD8 class. Log10-transformed breadth and depth values were compared by one-way ANOVA with Sidak's multiple comparisons tests. As stored in TCRdb, this immuneACCESS dataset retains in-frame rearrangements with V and J assigned. A fraction of the clones does not appear; measured against another copy, unresolved V genes explain less than half of the discrepancy, and the remainder lacks a known reason. The D gene and trimming were derived from the DNA, and the V and J assignments and clone size from that table. The sample table lists about 200,000 clones, roughly 94% of them with a count of one. The ten largest clones take up approximately 1.7% of the sample.

As to this clone: Its specific antigen is unknown. Per-base quality was not reported, and no clone a single base away is much larger than it.

From cysteine to phenylalanine, the CDR3 is 12 amino acids long. Left in the record is the CDR3 DNA by itself, 36 bases read in frame from the first base. V is reduced by 9 bases and J by 10 bases, leaving a spacing of 13 bases between them. Via the germline V gene, CDR1 is SNHLY and CDR2 FYNNEI. Here is what the overall study found, with its caveats: Conclusions about previously exposed vaccinees are limited because only six or seven AZD1222 recipients were SARS-CoV-2 seropositive at baseline. The whole spike protein was spanned by vaccine-associated CD4 TCRs, and dominant responses were seen in regions 160-218 and 743-854. Nearly half of unique spike-specific TCRs reportedly recognized epitopes outside regions mutated in the B.1.351 and B.1.1.7 variants. In the small 56-69-year group, the increase in depth fell short of significance, most likely because of low power. Most participants were white British and females outnumbered males, and the authors suggested that clonal diversity may have been underestimated. After two AZD1222 doses, both the breadth and the depth of spike-specific TCRs were significantly higher than at day 0 and than in MenACWY recipients. Because no day 14 peak-response samples were available, repertoires were characterized only after the peak T cell response.

Reading the label with the study, this specimen's time point is: about 28 days (+/-7) after the second vaccine dose. The treatment or condition label, read with the paper, signifies: meningococcal conjugate vaccine given as trial control. Samples from vaccinated people were obtained from the UK trials COV001 and COV002, which included a single-blind randomized controlled phase 2/3 trial of AZD1222 (ChAdOx1 nCoV-19) in healthy adults. For TCRbeta chain sequencing, PBMC samples were collected from trial participants at day 0 and at day 28 after the second dose. The V and J genes are TRBV2 and TRBJ1-6, with no confidently assigned D gene. The sequencing used peripheral blood, collected 28 days after the second dose of the MenACWY control vaccine. This sequence originates from an adult who received the MenACWY meningococcal vaccine as a control. The bases read TGTGCCAGTAGACTTTCGGAGTCACCCCTCCACTTT. It translates to CASRLSESPLHF.